The sequence of this T cell receptor (beta chain) was determined in a study of blood T cell repertoires in COVID-19. Study-wide context: COVID-19 samples, acute and convalescent, were from the United States, Italy and Spain. Sources were T cells, B-cell-depleted T cells, or PBMCs; the material itself was cDNA or gDNA.

In the authors' methods: Nucleated cell counts were estimated from reference gene primer amplification. Here immunoSEQ multiplex PCR was the method, and the copy in TCRdb shows in-frame clones only, minus some. The V and J calls and clone size are taken from that table; D and trimming were inferred from the DNA. This sample yields some 220,000 clones, of which roughly four fifths are seen a single time; 3% to 3.5% belongs to the top ten. Germline V gene sequence: CDR1 SGHTA, CDR2 FQGNSA. The CDR3 is 14 residues long. V gave up 10 bases and J gave up 1 base, with 16 bases separating them. Sequenced material: peripheral blood. This sequence joins TRBV7-2 and TRBJ2-5; D unclear. This clonotype was sampled from a young woman who had recovered from COVID-19. The chain's CDR3 is CANTLRWAQETQYF. CDR3 bases: TGTGCCAACACTCTTAGATGGGCCCAAGAGACCCAGTACTTC.